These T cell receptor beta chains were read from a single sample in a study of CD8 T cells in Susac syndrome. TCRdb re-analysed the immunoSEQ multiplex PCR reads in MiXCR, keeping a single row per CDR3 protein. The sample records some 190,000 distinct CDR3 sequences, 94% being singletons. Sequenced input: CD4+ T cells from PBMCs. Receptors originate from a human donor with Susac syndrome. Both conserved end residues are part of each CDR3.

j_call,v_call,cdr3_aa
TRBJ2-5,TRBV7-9,CASSVGGTSMEETQYF
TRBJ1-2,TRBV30,CAWRTGFHSGYTF
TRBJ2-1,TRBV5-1,CASGTSGDLYNEQFF
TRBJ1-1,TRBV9,CASSPRGTENTEAFF
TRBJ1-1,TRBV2,CASRTGPEAFF
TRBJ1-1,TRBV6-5,CASSYRVGNTEAFF
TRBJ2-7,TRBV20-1,CSASGPASSYEQYF
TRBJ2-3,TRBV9,CASSVQATDTQYF
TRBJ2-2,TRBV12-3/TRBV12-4,CATGRTPNTGELFF
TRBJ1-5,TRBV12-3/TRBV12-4,CASSSQHQPQHF
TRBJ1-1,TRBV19,CASKDRGGTEAFF
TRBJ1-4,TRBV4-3,CASSQNARNEKLFF